This T cell receptor (beta chain) is drawn from a study of patients and donors after allogeneic stem cell transplantation. V shed 3 bases, J shed 3 bases, and the junction held 11 bases outside the gene matches. The CDR3 contains 17 residues. Germline V gene data show CDR1 as SGHRS and CDR2 as YFSETQ. MiXCR, run by TCRdb on the RT-PCR reads, gives a single entry per CDR3 protein. Of about 960,000 distinct CDR3 sequences in the sample, 15% to 20% are singletons; the top ten hold roughly 6.4%. The sequence was obtained from a human donor who was either an allogeneic HSCT recipient or a stem cell or donor lymphocyte infusion donor (not recorded which). It is not recorded whose cells these are; they may come from a transplant donor. Sequencing was done on a sample of blood, either unsorted or a sorted T cell fraction (not recorded which). The V gene is TRBV5-1, the J gene TRBJ2-7, with 11 bases that match TRBD1. CDR3 DNA: TGCGCCAGCAGCTCATCTTCCGGGGACAGGGGGTTCTACGAGCAGTACTTC. It encodes CASSSSSGDRGFYEQYF.